These T cell receptor beta chains were read from a single sample in a study of OX40 agonist ivuxolimab in advanced cancers. Sequencing was performed with immunoSEQ multiplex PCR; in TCRdb, only in-frame clones are kept and a portion is missing. This sample has 80,000 or so clones, with approximately 89% found just once. The sequencing here drew on CD4+ or CD8+ T cells sorted from blood, taken in a trial of the OX40 agonist ivuxolimab. Receptor source: an adult with an advanced solid tumor such as melanoma, head and neck, liver or kidney cancer. Both conserved end residues are part of each CDR3. The D gene is left open where the match is weak. Clone size appears in some rows only: once, few, many, or a class for an expanded clone.

d_gene: TRBD1; abundance: .; v_gene: TRBV4-1; j_gene: TRBJ1-4; CDR3nt: TGCGCCAGCAGCCTTTCTTTGGGACAGACCGGGACTAATGAAAAACTGTTTTTT; CDR3aa: CASSLSLGQTGTNEKLFF
d_gene: .; abundance: .; v_gene: TRBV5-3; j_gene: TRBJ1-2; CDR3nt: TGTGCCAGAAGCCGGAGCCCGAATGGCTACACCTTC; CDR3aa: CARSRSPNGYTF
d_gene: .; abundance: .; v_gene: TRBV15; j_gene: TRBJ2-1; CDR3nt: TGTGCCACCAGCAGAACCTTGGTATCCCAGGGCTTGGATAATGAGCAGTTCTTC; CDR3aa: CATSRTLVSQGLDNEQFF
d_gene: TRBD1; abundance: .; v_gene: TRBV5-1; j_gene: TRBJ2-3; CDR3nt: TGCGCCAGCAGCCTCCGGACAGGGGGCAACACAGATACGCAGTATTTT; CDR3aa: CASSLRTGGNTDTQYF
d_gene: .; abundance: .; v_gene: TRBV7-7; j_gene: TRBJ1-5; CDR3nt: TGTGCTAGCTTCCTAAGGGGGGACATTGATCAGCCCCAGCATTTT; CDR3aa: CASFLRGDIDQPQHF
d_gene: .; abundance: .; v_gene: TRBV5-4; j_gene: TRBJ1-3; CDR3nt: TGTGCCAGCAGCCCCGGACCTTATTTTACGAGGGGCGAAGGAAACACCATATATTTT; CDR3aa: CASSPGPYFTRGEGNTIYF
d_gene: .; abundance: .; v_gene: TRBV27; j_gene: TRBJ2-5; CDR3nt: TGTGCCAGCAGTTTCCGTCCCCCTTATCCAGAGACCCAGTACTTC; CDR3aa: CASSFRPPYPETQYF
d_gene: TRBD2; abundance: .; v_gene: TRBV6-5; j_gene: TRBJ2-4; CDR3nt: TGTGCCAGCAGTCTTAGCGGGGGAGCCAAAAACATTCAGTACTTC; CDR3aa: CASSLSGGAKNIQYF
d_gene: TRBD1; abundance: .; v_gene: TRBV28; j_gene: TRBJ1-2; CDR3nt: TGTGCCAGCAGTTTACGACCGGTACAGGGGGAGGGATATGGCTACACCTTC; CDR3aa: CASSLRPVQGEGYGYTF
d_gene: .; abundance: .; v_gene: TRBV7-3; j_gene: TRBJ2-5; CDR3nt: TGTGCCAGCAGCTTTATGGACCAAGAGACCCAGTACTTC; CDR3aa: CASSFMDQETQYF
d_gene: .; abundance: .; v_gene: TRBV11-3; j_gene: TRBJ2-7; CDR3nt: TGTGCCAGCAGCCCCGCCGCGGGAAGCTACGAGCAGTACTTC; CDR3aa: CASSPAAGSYEQYF
d_gene: TRBD1; abundance: .; v_gene: TRBV18; j_gene: TRBJ1-2; CDR3nt: TGTGCCAGCTCACCGGAGACAGGGGGCGCGATTGGCTACACCTTC; CDR3aa: CASSPETGGAIGYTF
d_gene: .; abundance: .; v_gene: TRBV10-2; j_gene: TRBJ2-1; CDR3nt: TGCGCCAGCAGTGAGTCGGATAATGAGCAGTTCTTC; CDR3aa: CASSESDNEQFF
d_gene: .; abundance: .; v_gene: TRBV5-6; j_gene: TRBJ2-1; CDR3nt: TGTGCCAGCAGCTCGACAGCTAAGATTAACAATGAGCAGTTCTTC; CDR3aa: CASSSTAKINNEQFF
d_gene: .; abundance: .; v_gene: TRBV30; j_gene: TRBJ2-5; CDR3nt: TGTGCCTGGAGCCCTGTTGGGCAAGAGACCCAGTACTTC; CDR3aa: CAWSPVGQETQYF
d_gene: .; abundance: .; v_gene: TRBV28; j_gene: TRBJ1-2; CDR3nt: TGTGCCATCCCCGGGAGTGGGGGGAGCTATGGCTACACCTTC; CDR3aa: CAIPGSGGSYGYTF
d_gene: .; abundance: .; v_gene: TRBV7-3; j_gene: TRBJ2-1; CDR3nt: TGTGCCAGCAGCTCGCTAGTCTCTGGGTCCTACAATGAGCAGTTCTTC; CDR3aa: CASSSLVSGSYNEQFF
d_gene: .; abundance: .; v_gene: TRBV19; j_gene: TRBJ2-5; CDR3nt: TGTGCCAGTAGTAGACGGAGCCAAGAGACCCAGTACTTC; CDR3aa: CASSRRSQETQYF
d_gene: .; abundance: .; v_gene: TRBV5-6; j_gene: TRBJ2-2; CDR3nt: TGTGCCAGCAGCCCGCAGGGGCTGAACACCGGGGAGCTGTTTTTT; CDR3aa: CASSPQGLNTGELFF
d_gene: TRBD1; abundance: .; v_gene: TRBV9; j_gene: TRBJ2-3; CDR3nt: TGTGCCAGCAGCGCAGGGACAGGAGCCCATACGCAGTATTTT; CDR3aa: CASSAGTGAHTQYF
d_gene: .; abundance: .; v_gene: TRBV7-3; j_gene: TRBJ1-5; CDR3nt: TGTGCCAGCAGCGCGCGTTTCAGGGGTTTCCATCAGCCCCAGCATTTT; CDR3aa: CASSARFRGFHQPQHF
d_gene: .; abundance: once; v_gene: TRBV6-5; j_gene: TRBJ2-7; CDR3nt: TGTGCCAGCAGTTCCCCGCTTAACGGTGGCGAGCAGTACTTC; CDR3aa: CASSSPLNGGEQYF
d_gene: TRBD2; abundance: .; v_gene: TRBV5-6; j_gene: TRBJ2-7; CDR3nt: TGTGCCAGCAGCTTAGCTAGCGGGGGAGTCGGGGAGCAGTACTTC; CDR3aa: CASSLASGGVGEQYF
d_gene: .; abundance: .; v_gene: TRBV2; j_gene: TRBJ2-5; CDR3nt: TGTGCCAGCGGGTGGAGGTTCCAAGAGACCCAGTACTTC; CDR3aa: CASGWRFQETQYF
d_gene: .; abundance: .; v_gene: TRBV6-5; j_gene: TRBJ1-6; CDR3nt: TGTGCCAGCAGCCGGGACGCCTTTAATTCACCCCTCCACTTT; CDR3aa: CASSRDAFNSPLHF
d_gene: .; abundance: once; v_gene: TRBV6-6; j_gene: TRBJ1-2; CDR3nt: TGTGCCAGCAGTTACTCTTCCGGGTCCTACACCTTC; CDR3aa: CASSYSSGSYTF
d_gene: .; abundance: .; v_gene: TRBV11-2; j_gene: TRBJ2-3; CDR3nt: TGTGCCAGCAGCTTAGAGGCTAGTGGGGGTCGGTATTTT; CDR3aa: CASSLEASGGRYF
d_gene: TRBD1; abundance: .; v_gene: TRBV7-2; j_gene: TRBJ2-5; CDR3nt: TGTGCCAGCAGCTTACAGACAGGGATGGGGGAGACCCAGTACTTC; CDR3aa: CASSLQTGMGETQYF
d_gene: TRBD1; abundance: .; v_gene: TRBV4-3; j_gene: TRBJ2-7; CDR3nt: TGCGCCAGCAGCATAACGACAGGGGGCGGCCACGAGCAGTACTTC; CDR3aa: CASSITTGGGHEQYF
d_gene: .; abundance: few; v_gene: TRBV27; j_gene: TRBJ1-2; CDR3nt: TGTGCCACTTCCCCAGGGCGGACTAACTATGGCTACACCTTC; CDR3aa: CATSPGRTNYGYTF
d_gene: .; abundance: .; v_gene: TRBV18; j_gene: TRBJ1-2; CDR3nt: TGTGCCAGCTCACCCAATGCTGGTGTCTCTAACTATGGCTACACCTTC; CDR3aa: CASSPNAGVSNYGYTF
d_gene: .; abundance: .; v_gene: TRBV28; j_gene: TRBJ1-1; CDR3nt: TGTGCCAGCACCCGGGGGGGGACTGAAGCTTTCTTT; CDR3aa: CASTRGGTEAFF
d_gene: TRBD1; abundance: .; v_gene: TRBV7-3; j_gene: TRBJ2-5; CDR3nt: TGTGCCAGCAGCACAGGGGTTGGGGAGACCCAGTACTTC; CDR3aa: CASSTGVGETQYF
d_gene: .; abundance: .; v_gene: TRBV7-2; j_gene: TRBJ2-7; CDR3nt: TGTGCCAGCAGCTTAGTTGGCCAGTCCTACGAGCAGTACTTC; CDR3aa: CASSLVGQSYEQYF
d_gene: .; abundance: once; v_gene: TRBV7-2; j_gene: TRBJ1-1; CDR3nt: TGTGCCAGCAGCCTACGACAGTTACCTTACACTGAAGCTTTCTTT; CDR3aa: CASSLRQLPYTEAFF
d_gene: TRBD1; abundance: .; v_gene: TRBV5-1; j_gene: TRBJ1-4; CDR3nt: TGCGCCAGCAGCCTAGAGACCGGGACAGGGGGAGAAAAACTGTTTTTT; CDR3aa: CASSLETGTGGEKLFF
d_gene: .; abundance: .; v_gene: TRBV28; j_gene: TRBJ1-5; CDR3nt: TGTGCCAGCAGCACACGGACGGTGAATCAGCCCCAGCATTTT; CDR3aa: CASSTRTVNQPQHF
d_gene: TRBD1; abundance: .; v_gene: TRBV5-1; j_gene: TRBJ2-1; CDR3nt: TGCGCCAGCAGCTCGGGACAGATTTACAATGAGCAGTTCTTC; CDR3aa: CASSSGQIYNEQFF
d_gene: TRBD1; abundance: .; v_gene: TRBV28; j_gene: TRBJ1-2; CDR3nt: TGTGCCAGCAGTTTGGGACAGCACTATGGCTACACCTTC; CDR3aa: CASSLGQHYGYTF
d_gene: .; abundance: .; v_gene: TRBV5-4; j_gene: TRBJ2-1; CDR3nt: TGTGCCAGCAGCTTGAGGGCAGGTGATTACAATGAGCAGTTCTTC; CDR3aa: CASSLRAGDYNEQFF
d_gene: .; abundance: .; v_gene: TRBV9; j_gene: TRBJ1-1; CDR3nt: TGTGCCAGCAGCCCAGACACGAACACTGAAGCTTTCTTT; CDR3aa: CASSPDTNTEAFF
d_gene: .; abundance: .; v_gene: TRBV14; j_gene: TRBJ2-1; CDR3nt: TGTGCCAGCAGCCAAGCACAGTACAATGAGCAGTTCTTC; CDR3aa: CASSQAQYNEQFF
d_gene: .; abundance: .; v_gene: TRBV6-4; j_gene: TRBJ2-7; CDR3nt: TGTGCCAGCAAACCCGACAGGAGCTCCTACGAGCAGTACTTC; CDR3aa: CASKPDRSSYEQYF